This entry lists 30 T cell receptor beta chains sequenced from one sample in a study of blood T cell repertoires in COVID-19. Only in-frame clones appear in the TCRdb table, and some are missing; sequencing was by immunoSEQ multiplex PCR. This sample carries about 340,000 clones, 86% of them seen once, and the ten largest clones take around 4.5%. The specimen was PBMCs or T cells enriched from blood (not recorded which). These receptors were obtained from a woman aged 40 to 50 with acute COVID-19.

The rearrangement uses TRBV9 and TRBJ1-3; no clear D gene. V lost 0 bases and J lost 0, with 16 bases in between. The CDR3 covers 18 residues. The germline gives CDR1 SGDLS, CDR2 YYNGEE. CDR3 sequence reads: CASSVGLIAGVSGNTIYF. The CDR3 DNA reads TGTGCCAGCAGCGTAGGTTTGATCGCGGGCGTCTCTGGAAACACCATATATTTT. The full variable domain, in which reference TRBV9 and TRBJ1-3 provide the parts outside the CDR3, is DSGVTQTPKHLITATGQRVTLRCSPRSGDLSVYWYQQSLDQGLQFLIQYYNGEERAKGNILERFSAQQFPDLHSELNLSSLELGDSALYFCASSVGLIAGVSGNTIYFGEGSWLTVV.

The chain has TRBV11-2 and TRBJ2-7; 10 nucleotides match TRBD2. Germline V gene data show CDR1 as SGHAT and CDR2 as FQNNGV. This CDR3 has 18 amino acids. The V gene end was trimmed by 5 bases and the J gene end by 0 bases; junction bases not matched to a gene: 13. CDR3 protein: CASSPRSYGLADSYEQYF. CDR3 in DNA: TGTGCCAGCAGCCCAAGAAGCTATGGACTAGCGGACTCCTACGAGCAGTACTTC.

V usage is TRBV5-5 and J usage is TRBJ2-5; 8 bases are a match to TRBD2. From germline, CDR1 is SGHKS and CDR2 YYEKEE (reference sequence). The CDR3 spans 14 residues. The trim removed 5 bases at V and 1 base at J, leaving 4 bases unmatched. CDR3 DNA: TGTGCCAGCAGTCGGCGGGGGGTCCAAGAGACCCAGTACTTC. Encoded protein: CASSRRGVQETQYF.

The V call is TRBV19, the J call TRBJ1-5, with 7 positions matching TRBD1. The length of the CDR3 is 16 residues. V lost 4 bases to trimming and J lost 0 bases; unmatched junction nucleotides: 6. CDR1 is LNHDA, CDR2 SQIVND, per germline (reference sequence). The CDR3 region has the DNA TGTGCCAGTAGTACCCTACAGGGGCTTAGCAATCAGCCCCAGCATTTT. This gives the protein CASSTLQGLSNQPQHF.

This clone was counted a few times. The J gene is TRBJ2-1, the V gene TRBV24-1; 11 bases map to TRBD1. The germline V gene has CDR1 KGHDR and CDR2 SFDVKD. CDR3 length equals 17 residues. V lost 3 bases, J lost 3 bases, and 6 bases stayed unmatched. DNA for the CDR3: TGTGCCACCAGTGATCCCAGGACAGGGGGCAACTACAATGAGCAGTTCTTC. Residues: CATSDPRTGGNYNEQFF.

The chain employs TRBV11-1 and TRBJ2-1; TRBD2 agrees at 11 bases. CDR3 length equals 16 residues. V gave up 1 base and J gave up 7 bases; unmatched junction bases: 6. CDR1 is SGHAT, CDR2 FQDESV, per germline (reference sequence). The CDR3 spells CASSLDLAGGSNEQFF. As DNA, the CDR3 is TGTGCCAGCAGCTTAGATCTAGCGGGGGGCTCGAATGAGCAGTTCTTC.

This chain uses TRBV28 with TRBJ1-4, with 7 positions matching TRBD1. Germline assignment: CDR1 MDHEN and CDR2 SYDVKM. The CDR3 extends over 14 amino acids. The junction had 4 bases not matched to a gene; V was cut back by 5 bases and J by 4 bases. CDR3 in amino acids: CASSPWDSNEKLFF. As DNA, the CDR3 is TGTGCCAGCAGTCCCTGGGACAGTAATGAAAAACTGTTTTTT.

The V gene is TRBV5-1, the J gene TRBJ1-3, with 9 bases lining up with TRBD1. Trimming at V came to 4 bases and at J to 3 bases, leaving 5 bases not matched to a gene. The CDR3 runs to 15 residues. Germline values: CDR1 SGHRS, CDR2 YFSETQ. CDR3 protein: CASSLGQGNGNTIYF. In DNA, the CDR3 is TGCGCCAGCAGCCTGGGACAGGGAAATGGAAACACCATATATTTT.

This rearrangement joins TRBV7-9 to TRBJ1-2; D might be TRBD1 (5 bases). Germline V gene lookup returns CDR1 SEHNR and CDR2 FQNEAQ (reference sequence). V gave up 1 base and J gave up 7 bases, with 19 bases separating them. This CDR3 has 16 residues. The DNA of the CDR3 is TGTGCCAGCAGCTTAGGCCCCGGGACTCGGAAAAGTGGCTACACCTTC. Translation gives CASSLGPGTRKSGYTF. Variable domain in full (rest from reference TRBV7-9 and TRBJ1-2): DTGVSQNPRHKITKRGQNVTFRCDPISEHNRLYWYRQTLGQGPEFLTYFQNEAQLEKSRLLSDRFSAERPKGSFSTLEIQRTEQGDSAMYLCASSLGPGTRKSGYTFGSGTRLTVV.

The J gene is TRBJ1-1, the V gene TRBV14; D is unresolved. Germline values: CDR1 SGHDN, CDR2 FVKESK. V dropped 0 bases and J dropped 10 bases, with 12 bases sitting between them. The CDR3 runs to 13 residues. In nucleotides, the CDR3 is TGTGCCAGCAGCCAAGATCTTGAGGGCATAGCTTTCTTT. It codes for CASSQDLEGIAFF.

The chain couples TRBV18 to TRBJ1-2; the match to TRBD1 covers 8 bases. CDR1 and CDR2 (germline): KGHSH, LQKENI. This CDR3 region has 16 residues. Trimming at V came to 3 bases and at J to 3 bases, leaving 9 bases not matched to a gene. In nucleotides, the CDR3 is TGTGCCAGCTCACCTTTGCAGGGGGCAGGAGACTATGGCTACACCTTC. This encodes CASSPLQGAGDYGYTF.

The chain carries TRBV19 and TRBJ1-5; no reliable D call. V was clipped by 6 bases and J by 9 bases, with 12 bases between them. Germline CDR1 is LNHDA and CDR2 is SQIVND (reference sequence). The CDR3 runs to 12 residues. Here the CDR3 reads CASRLPSGPQHF. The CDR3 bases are TGTGCCAGTAGACTTCCTAGTGGGCCCCAGCATTTT.

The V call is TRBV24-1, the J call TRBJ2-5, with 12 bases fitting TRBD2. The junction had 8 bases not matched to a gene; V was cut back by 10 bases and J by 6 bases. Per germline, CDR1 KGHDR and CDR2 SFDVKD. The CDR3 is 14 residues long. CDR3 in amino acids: CATPSGGAWKTQYF. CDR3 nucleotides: TGTGCCACACCTAGCGGGGGGGCTTGGAAGACCCAGTACTTC.

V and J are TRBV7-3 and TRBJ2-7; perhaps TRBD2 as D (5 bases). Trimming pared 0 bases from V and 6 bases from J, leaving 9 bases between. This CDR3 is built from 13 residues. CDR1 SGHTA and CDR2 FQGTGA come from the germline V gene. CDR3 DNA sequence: TGTGCCAGCAGCTTAACAACTAGTTCCGAGCAGTACTTC. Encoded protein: CASSLTTSSEQYF.

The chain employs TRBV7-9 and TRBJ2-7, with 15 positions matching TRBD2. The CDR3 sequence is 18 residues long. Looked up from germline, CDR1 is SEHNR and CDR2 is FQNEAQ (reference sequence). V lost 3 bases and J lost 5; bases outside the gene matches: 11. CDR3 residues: CASSFLAFGTSGRNEQYF. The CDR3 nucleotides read TGTGCCAGCAGCTTCCTAGCCTTCGGGACTAGCGGGAGGAACGAGCAGTACTTC.

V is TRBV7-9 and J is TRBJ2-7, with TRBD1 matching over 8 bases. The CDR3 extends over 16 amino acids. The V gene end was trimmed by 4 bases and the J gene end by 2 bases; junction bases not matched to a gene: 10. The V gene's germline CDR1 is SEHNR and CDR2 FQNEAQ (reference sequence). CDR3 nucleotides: TGTGCCAGCAGCTCGACCGGGACAGGCACGACCTACGAGCAGTACTTC. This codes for CASSSTGTGTTYEQYF.

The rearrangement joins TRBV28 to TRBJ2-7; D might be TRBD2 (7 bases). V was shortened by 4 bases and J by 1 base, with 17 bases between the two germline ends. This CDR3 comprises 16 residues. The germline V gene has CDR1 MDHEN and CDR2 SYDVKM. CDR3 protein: CASSSPGGARSYEQYF. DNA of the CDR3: TGTGCCAGCAGTTCCCCTGGGGGGGCACGGTCCTACGAGCAGTACTTC.

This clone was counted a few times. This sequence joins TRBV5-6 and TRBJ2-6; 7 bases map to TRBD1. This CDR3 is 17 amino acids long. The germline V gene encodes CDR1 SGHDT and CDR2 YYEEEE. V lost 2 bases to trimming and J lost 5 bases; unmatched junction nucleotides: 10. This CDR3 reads CASSLYGTDLRANVLTF. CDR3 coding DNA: TGTGCCAGCAGCTTATATGGGACAGACCTCCGGGCCAACGTCCTGACTTTC.

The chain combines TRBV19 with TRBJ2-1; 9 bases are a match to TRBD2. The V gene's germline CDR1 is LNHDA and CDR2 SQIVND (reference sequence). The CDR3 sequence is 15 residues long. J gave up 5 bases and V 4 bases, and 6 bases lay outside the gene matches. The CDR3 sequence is CASSKSSGRNNEQFF. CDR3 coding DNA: TGTGCCAGTAGTAAGAGTAGCGGGAGAAACAATGAGCAGTTCTTC.

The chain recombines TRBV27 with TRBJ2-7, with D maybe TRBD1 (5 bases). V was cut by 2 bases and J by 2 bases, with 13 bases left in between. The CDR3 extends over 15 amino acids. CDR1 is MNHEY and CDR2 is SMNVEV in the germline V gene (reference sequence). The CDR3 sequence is CASSLKPGPPYEQYF. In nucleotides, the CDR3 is TGTGCCAGCAGTTTAAAGCCAGGGCCCCCCTACGAGCAGTACTTC.

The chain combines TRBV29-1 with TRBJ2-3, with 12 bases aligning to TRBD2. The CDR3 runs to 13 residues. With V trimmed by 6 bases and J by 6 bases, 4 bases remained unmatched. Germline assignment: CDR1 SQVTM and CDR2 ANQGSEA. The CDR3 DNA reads TGCAGCGTGACTAGCGGGAGCCTGGATACGCAGTATTTT. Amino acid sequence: CSVTSGSLDTQYF.

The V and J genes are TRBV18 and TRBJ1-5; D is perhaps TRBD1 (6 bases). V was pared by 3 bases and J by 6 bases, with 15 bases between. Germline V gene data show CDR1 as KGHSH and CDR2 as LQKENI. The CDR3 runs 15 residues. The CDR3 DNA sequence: TGTGCCAGCTCACCTAACAGGGAGGGGGGTCAGCCCCAGCATTTT. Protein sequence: CASSPNREGGQPQHF.

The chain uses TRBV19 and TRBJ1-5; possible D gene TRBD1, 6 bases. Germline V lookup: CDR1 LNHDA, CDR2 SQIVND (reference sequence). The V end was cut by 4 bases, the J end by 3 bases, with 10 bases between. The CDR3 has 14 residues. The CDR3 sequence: CASSNTGNNQPQHF. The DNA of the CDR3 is TGTGCCAGTAGTAACACAGGGAACAATCAGCCCCAGCATTTT. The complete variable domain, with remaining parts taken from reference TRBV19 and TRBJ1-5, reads DGGITQSPKYLFRKEGQNVTLSCEQNLNHDAMYWYRQDPGQGLRLIYYSQIVNDFQKGDIAEGYSVSREKKESFPLTVTSAQKNPTAFYLCASSNTGNNQPQHFGDGTRLSIL.

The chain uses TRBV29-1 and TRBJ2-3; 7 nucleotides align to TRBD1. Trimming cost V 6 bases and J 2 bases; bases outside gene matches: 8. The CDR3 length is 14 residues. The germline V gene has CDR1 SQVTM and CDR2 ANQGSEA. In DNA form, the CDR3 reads TGCAGCGTCCAAAGGGACAGACTCACAGATACGCAGTATTTT. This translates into CSVQRDRLTDTQYF.

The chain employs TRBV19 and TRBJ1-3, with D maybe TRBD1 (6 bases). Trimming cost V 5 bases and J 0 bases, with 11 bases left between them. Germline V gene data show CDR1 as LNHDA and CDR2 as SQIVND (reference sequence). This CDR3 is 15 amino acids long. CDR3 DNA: TGTGCCAGTAGTCTACAGGGAAGCTCTGGAAACACCATATATTTT. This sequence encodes CASSLQGSSGNTIYF.

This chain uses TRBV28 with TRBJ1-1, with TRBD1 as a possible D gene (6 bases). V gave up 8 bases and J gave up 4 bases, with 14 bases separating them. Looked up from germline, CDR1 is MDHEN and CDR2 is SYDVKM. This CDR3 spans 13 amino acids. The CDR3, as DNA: TGTGCCAGCGTTTGGGGGGGCGGCACTGAAGCTTTCTTT. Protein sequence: CASVWGGGTEAFF.

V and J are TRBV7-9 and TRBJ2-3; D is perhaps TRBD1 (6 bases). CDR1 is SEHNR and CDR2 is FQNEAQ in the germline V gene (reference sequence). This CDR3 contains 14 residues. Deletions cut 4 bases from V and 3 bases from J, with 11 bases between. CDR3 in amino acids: CASSSHRATDTQYF. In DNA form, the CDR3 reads TGTGCCAGCAGCTCGCACAGGGCGACAGATACGCAGTATTTT.

CDR3 loop: CASSVGRLAGTAREQYF. The CDR3 bases are TGTGCCAGCAGCGTAGGGAGACTAGCGGGGACCGCGAGGGAGCAGTACTTC. The rearrangement uses TRBV9 and TRBJ2-7, with TRBD2 matching over 11 bases. This CDR3 has 17 amino acids. V trimming: 0 bases; J trimming: 7 bases; junction bases outside the gene matches: 12. Per the germline V gene, CDR1 is SGDLS and CDR2 is YYNGEE.

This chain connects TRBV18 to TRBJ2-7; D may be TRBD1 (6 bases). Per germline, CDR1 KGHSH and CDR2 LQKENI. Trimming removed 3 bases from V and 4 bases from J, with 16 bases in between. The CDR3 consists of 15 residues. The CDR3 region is CASSPWAGAGYEQYF. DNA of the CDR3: TGTGCCAGCTCACCGTGGGCAGGGGCAGGGTACGAGCAGTACTTC.

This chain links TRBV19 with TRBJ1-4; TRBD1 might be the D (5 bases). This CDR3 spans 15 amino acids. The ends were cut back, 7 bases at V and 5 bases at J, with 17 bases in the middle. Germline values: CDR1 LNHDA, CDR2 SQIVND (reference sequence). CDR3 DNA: TGTGCCAGTAAACGAATTGGGGCCGGGAATGAAAAACTGTTTTTT. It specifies CASKRIGAGNEKLFF.